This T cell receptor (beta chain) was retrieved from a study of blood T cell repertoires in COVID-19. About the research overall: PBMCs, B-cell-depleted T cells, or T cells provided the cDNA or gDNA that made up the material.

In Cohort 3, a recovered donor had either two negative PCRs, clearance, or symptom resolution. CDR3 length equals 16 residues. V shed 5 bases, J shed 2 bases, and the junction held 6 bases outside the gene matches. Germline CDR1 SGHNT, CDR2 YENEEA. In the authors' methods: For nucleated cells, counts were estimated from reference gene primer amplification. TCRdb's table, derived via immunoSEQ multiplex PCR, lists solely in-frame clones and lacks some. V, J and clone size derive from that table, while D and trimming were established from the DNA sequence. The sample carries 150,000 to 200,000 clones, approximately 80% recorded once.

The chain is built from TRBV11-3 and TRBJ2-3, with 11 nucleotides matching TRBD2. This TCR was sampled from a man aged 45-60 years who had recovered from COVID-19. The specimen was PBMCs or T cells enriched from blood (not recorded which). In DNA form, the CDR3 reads TGTGCCAGCAGCACCCGGACTAGCGGGTACACAGATACGCAGTATTTT. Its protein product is CASSTRTSGYTDTQYF.